One and the same sample provided the 32 T cell receptor beta chains below, sequenced in a study of regulatory T cells in long-lasting Graves disease. Time point specified: persistent/refractory GD, antithyroid drugs over 5 years with positive TRAb. PBMC RNA served as the TCR library source. Arm-PCR of CDR3 regions with iRepertoire HTBI primers generated TCR beta libraries. MiXCR was run by TCRdb on the multiplex PCR reads, yielding one entry per CDR3 protein. This sample yields fewer than 600,000 distinct CDR3 sequences, of which 20% to 25% are seen a single time; over 10% belongs to the top ten. Sequencing was performed on peripheral blood mononuclear cells (PBMCs), taken when the disease was refractory, from a patient treated with antithyroid drugs. The receptors shown here come from a female donor with Graves disease.

This clonotype was picked up many times. V usage is TRBV28 and J usage is TRBJ1-1, with D possibly TRBD1 on 5 matching bases. The CDR3 length is 15 residues. Germline V gene lookup returns CDR1 MDHEN and CDR2 SYDVKM. Between the trimmed V and J ends, which lost 4 bases and 3 bases, there was a span of 15 bases. CDR3 sequence reads: CASSWSPGLDTEAFF. The CDR3 DNA is TGTGCCAGCAGTTGGTCGCCAGGGTTGGACACTGAAGCTTTCTTT.

The genes are TRBV4-1 and TRBJ2-7; D is undetermined. Germline V lookup: CDR1 MGHRA, CDR2 YSYEKL. The germline V and J ends were trimmed by 0 bases and 2 bases, with 14 bases remaining between them. The CDR3 extends over 16 amino acids. CDR3 bases: TGCGCCAGCAGCCAAGATATGGGTGCCGCCCCCTACGAGCAGTACTTC. Translated: CASSQDMGAAPYEQYF.

CDR3 DNA: TGCGCCAGCAGCCAAGAAGGGGATGAGCAGTTCTTC. The encoded protein is CASSQEGDEQFF. The chain couples TRBV4-1 to TRBJ2-1; a weak D match, TRBD1 (5 bases). This CDR3 is built from 12 residues. In germline, CDR1 is MGHRA, CDR2 YSYEKL. Trimming shortened V by 0 bases and J by 8 bases, and 5 bases separated the two germline ends.

This clonotype has a count of ten or more. The chain links TRBV11-2 to TRBJ1-2, with D hard to call. Trimming removed 6 bases at V and 7 bases at J, with 15 bases between. The CDR3 is 13 residues long. Germline V gene data show CDR1 as SGHAT and CDR2 as FQNNGV. The CDR3, as DNA: TGTGCCAGCAGTCCGGGATCGGCGGGTGGCTACACCTTC. Residues: CASSPGSAGGYTF.

This chain joins TRBV7-2 and TRBJ1-1; D gene unclear. Germline assignment: CDR1 SGHTA and CDR2 FQGNSA. V was cut by 5 bases and J by 0 bases, with 10 bases left in between. This CDR3 is built from 14 residues. The CDR3 nucleotides are TGTGCCAGCAGCACTCAACGCGTGAACACTGAAGCTTTCTTT. This gives the protein CASSTQRVNTEAFF.

A remark on this clonotype: This may arise from a read error, as a much more abundant clone is one base away. This sequence joins TRBV6-5 and TRBJ2-6; D could derive from TRBD1 or TRBD2 (5 bases each). CDR1 and CDR2 from the germline V gene are MNHEY and SVGAGI. The CDR3 is 16 amino acids. Here the CDR3 DNA reads TGTGCCAGCAGTTACTCGCCCGGGGCTGGGGCCAACGTCCTGGCTTTC. Its protein is CASSYSPGAGANVLAF.

This clonotype appeared a few times. This chain links TRBV20-1 with TRBJ2-5, with 9 bases aligning to TRBD2. The germline gives CDR1 DFQATT, CDR2 SNEGSKA (reference sequence). The CDR3 sequence is 15 residues long. V lost 6 bases and J lost 7; bases outside the gene matches: 15. For the CDR3, the DNA is TGCAGTGCCCCGACTAGCGGAGGTCCCTTGGGGACCCAGTACTTC. Amino acid sequence: CSAPTSGGPLGTQYF.

This clonotype has at least ten counts. The rearrangement links TRBV2 to TRBJ2-4; 8 positions match TRBD2. The CDR3 spans 14 residues. J was trimmed by 10 bases and V by 6 bases; bases with no gene match: 11. Germline V gene sequence: CDR1 SNHLY, CDR2 FYNNEI. The CDR3: CASSTSRGDEIQYF. The CDR3 coding sequence is TGTGCCAGCAGCACGTCGCGGGGGGATGAGATTCAGTACTTC.

This clonotype was found a few times. The chain is built from TRBV29-1 and TRBJ2-2; D may correspond to TRBD1 or TRBD2 (5 bases each). Germline CDR1 and CDR2: SQVTM and ANQGSEA. The CDR3 totals 16 residues. V lost 4 bases, J lost 4 bases, and 19 bases lay in between. DNA of the CDR3: TGCAGCGTTGGATCTGAGGGGAAGGGGTTCACCGGGGAGCTGTTTTTT. As protein: CSVGSEGKGFTGELFF.

The chain is built from TRBV6-2 or TRBV6-3 and TRBJ1-1; D ambiguous. This CDR3 contains 17 residues. Germline V gene lookup returns CDR1 MNHEY and CDR2 SVGEGT. The V gene lost 6 bases and the J gene lost 7 bases, with 27 bases spanning the gap. The CDR3 reads CASSYGISTDRALEAFF. CDR3 bases: TGTGCCAGCAGCTATGGGATTAGCACAGATAGGGCGCTTGAAGCTTTCTTT.

V and J are TRBV5-5 and TRBJ1-3, with 9 bases fitting TRBD1. Germline V gene sequence: CDR1 SGHKS, CDR2 YYEKEE (reference sequence). This CDR3 is 18 amino acids long. Germline trimming cut 4 bases from V and 2 bases from J; bases unmatched to any gene: 13. The CDR3 loop is CASSLGTGKGLAGNTIYF. Here the CDR3 DNA reads TGTGCCAGCAGCCTCGGGACAGGGAAAGGACTTGCTGGAAACACCATATATTTT. The full variable domain, completed using reference TRBV5-5 and TRBJ1-3, is DAGVTQSPTHLIKTRGQQVTLRCSPISGHKSVSWYQQVLGQGPQFIFQYYEKEERGRGNFPDRFSARQFPNYSSELNVNALLLGDSALYLCASSLGTGKGLAGNTIYFGEGSWLTVV.

There are a few counts of this clonotype. V is TRBV30 and J is TRBJ1-5; D is unclear. CDR3 length: 14 amino acids. CDR1 is GTSNPN and CDR2 is SVGIG in the germline V gene (reference sequence). V gave up 1 base and J gave up 1 base, with 8 bases separating them. This CDR3 is CAWSEADSNQPQHF. The CDR3 coding sequence is TGTGCCTGGAGTGAGGCAGACAGCAATCAGCCCCAGCATTTT. Full variable domain (missing parts from reference TRBV30 and TRBJ1-5): SQTIHQWPATLVQPVGSPLSLECTVEGTSNPNLYWYRQAAGRGLQLLFYSVGIGQISSEVPQNLSASRPQDRQFILSSKKLLLSDSGFYLCAWSEADSNQPQHFGDGTRLSIL.

V is TRBV19 and J is TRBJ2-3, with D unclear. Looked up from germline, CDR1 is LNHDA and CDR2 is SQIVND (reference sequence). Trimming took 5 bases from V and 2 from J, leaving 14 bases between them. This CDR3 has 15 residues. CDR3 nucleotide sequence: TGTGCCAGTAGTGACGACTTTGCCAACACAGATACGCAGTATTTT. Amino acids: CASSDDFANTDTQYF.

This clonotype was observed at least ten times. V usage is TRBV7-2 and J usage is TRBJ2-6; TRBD1 might be the D (6 bases). This CDR3 is 17 amino acids long. V lost 5 bases and J lost 0, with 14 bases in between. Germline assignment: CDR1 SGHTA and CDR2 FQGNSA. CDR3 sequence reads: CASSQGGWLSGANVLTF. CDR3 DNA sequence: TGTGCCAGCAGCCAAGGGGGATGGCTCTCTGGGGCCAACGTCCTGACTTTC. Complete variable domain (other parts from reference TRBV7-2 and TRBJ2-6): GAGVSQSPSNKVTEKGKDVELRCDPISGHTALYWYRQSLGQGLEFLIYFQGNSAPDKSGLPSDRFSAERTGGSVSTLTIQRTQQEDSAVYLCASSQGGWLSGANVLTFGAGSRLTVL.

Details on this clonotype: Likely a read error: the CDR3 ends without its conserved phenylalanine or tryptophan. V is TRBV3-1 and J is TRBJ1-1; D remains unclear. V was cut by 5 bases and J by 1 base, with 8 bases left in between. Germline-derived CDR1 and CDR2 are LGHDT and YNNKEL (reference sequence). This CDR3 has 13 amino acids. For the CDR3, the DNA is TGTGCCAGCAGCAGGACCGGGAACACTGAAGCTTTCCTT. This gives the protein CASSRTGNTEAFL.

This clonotype has ten or more counts. The rearrangement uses TRBV30 and TRBJ1-2; D call uncertain. The ends were cut back, 2 bases at V and 2 bases at J, with 6 bases in the middle. Germline CDR1 reads GTSNPN; CDR2 reads SVGIG (reference sequence). CDR3 size: 12 residues. CDR3 sequence reads: CAWSKGNYGYTF. CDR3 DNA: TGTGCCTGGAGTAAAGGGAACTATGGCTACACCTTC.

This clonotype showed up many times. The chain carries TRBV28 and TRBJ1-2; a possible D gene is TRBD1 (5 bases). The CDR3 is made up of 14 amino acids. The germline V gene encodes CDR1 MDHEN and CDR2 SYDVKM. V gave up 3 bases and J gave up 2 bases, with 10 bases separating them. The CDR3 protein is CASSFRGPNYGYTF. The CDR3 DNA is TGTGCCAGCAGTTTTAGGGGACCCAACTATGGCTACACCTTC.

The V call is TRBV20-1, the J call TRBJ2-7; D is unresolved. V was shortened by 3 bases and J by 1 base, with 13 bases between the two germline ends. CDR1 is DFQATT, CDR2 SNEGSKA, per germline (reference sequence). This CDR3 has 14 amino acids. CDR3 DNA sequence: TGCAGTGCTAGGATAGGGTTGGGTTCCTACGAGCAGTACTTC. Protein: CSARIGLGSYEQYF.

V usage is TRBV15 and J usage is TRBJ2-7; 7 nucleotides align to TRBD1. In germline, CDR1 is LNHNV, CDR2 YYDKDF (reference sequence). This CDR3 region has 14 residues. The V and J ends lost 8 bases and 2 bases, in that order; junction bases with no gene match: 9. This CDR3 is CATSLGQSTYEQYF. The CDR3 DNA reads as TGTGCCACCTCCCTGGGACAGTCTACCTACGAGCAGTACTTC.

Comment on this clonotype: This clone may be a read error of a much larger clone one base away. The chain joins TRBV19 to TRBJ2-5, with D unresolved. The germline CDR1 and CDR2 sequences are LNHDA and SQIVND (reference sequence). CDR3 length: 12 amino acids. The CDR3 loop reads CASGIGGETQYF. Written as DNA, the CDR3 is TGTGCCAGTGGTATAGGTGGGGAGACCCAGTACTTC. The entire variable domain, with the rest obtained from reference TRBV19 and TRBJ2-5, is as follows: DGGITQSPKYLFRKEGQNVTLSCEQNLNHDAMYWYRQDPGQGLRLIYYSQIVNDFQKGDIAEGYSVSREKKESFPLTVTSAQKNPTAFYLCASGIGGETQYFGPGTRLLVL.

This clonotype occurred many times. J is TRBJ1-1 and V is TRBV20-1; 7 bases fit TRBD1. V lost 0 bases to trimming and J lost 5 bases; unmatched junction nucleotides: 3. Germline V gene lookup returns CDR1 DFQATT and CDR2 SNEGSKA (reference sequence). The CDR3 spans 13 residues. CDR3 in DNA: TGCAGTGCTAGAGACAGGGGGAAGACTGAAGCTTTCTTT. Its protein product is CSARDRGKTEAFF.

This clonotype was counted only a few times. The V and J genes are TRBV5-1 and TRBJ2-5; the match to TRBD2 covers 8 bases. The CDR3 is made up of 14 amino acids. J lost 5 bases, V lost 3 bases, and 6 bases had no gene match. Germline CDR1 reads SGHRS; CDR2 reads YFSETQ. Here the CDR3 DNA reads TGCGCCAGCAGCTCGGGACTAGAAGTGGAGACCCAGTACTTC. This sequence encodes CASSSGLEVETQYF.

The chain recombines TRBV7-9 with TRBJ2-7; the D is unclear. Germline V gene data show CDR1 as SEHNR and CDR2 as FQNEAQ (reference sequence). The length of the CDR3 is 15 residues. V shed 2 bases and J shed 2 bases, with 13 bases lying between them. CDR3 DNA sequence: TGTGCCAGCAGCTTAAGAAAATCCCCGACCTACGAGCAGTACTTC. Its protein product is CASSLRKSPTYEQYF.

In this sample, this clonotype turned up many times. This chain uses TRBV28 with TRBJ1-3; TRBD1 aligns across 12 bases. With 5 bases clipped from V and 2 bases from J, the junction kept 1 base outside the gene matches. Germline lookup yields CDR1 MDHEN and CDR2 SYDVKM. CDR3 length: 15 residues. For the CDR3, the DNA is TGTGCCAGCAGTCGGGACAGGGGGCCTGGAAACACCATATATTTT. Protein sequence: CASSRDRGPGNTIYF.

At least ten counts were recorded for this clonotype. The chain joins TRBV29-1 to TRBJ1-1; D is ambiguous. Trimming took 2 bases from V and 0 from J, leaving 7 bases between them. Germline lookup yields CDR1 SQVTM and CDR2 ANQGSEA. The CDR3 spans 13 residues. The DNA for the CDR3 is TGCAGCGTTGAAATACAGCTGAACACTGAAGCTTTCTTT. Translation gives CSVEIQLNTEAFF.

In this sample, this clonotype turned up a few times. The rearrangement joins TRBV5-5 to TRBJ1-1, with D hard to call. The CDR3 has 14 amino acids. The ends were cut back, 4 bases at V and 2 bases at J, with 12 bases in the middle. Germline V gene sequence: CDR1 SGHKS, CDR2 YYEKEE (reference sequence). CDR3 bases: TGTGCCAGCAGCACACCCGAAAAAAACACTGAAGCTTTCTTT. It codes for CASSTPEKNTEAFF.

CDR3 in amino acids: CASSPPTQGPDTQYF. In DNA, the CDR3 is TGTGCCAGCAGTCCGCCCACCCAGGGCCCAGATACGCAGTATTTT. The chain is built from TRBV28 and TRBJ2-3, with D possibly being TRBD1 (5 bases). The CDR3 sequence is 15 residues long. V lost 5 bases and J lost 4, with 16 bases in between. The germline V gene has CDR1 MDHEN and CDR2 SYDVKM.

The V call is TRBV6-6, the J call TRBJ1-2; unclear D gene. V was trimmed by 0 bases and J by 8 bases, leaving 10 bases between them. The CDR3 length is 13 residues. From germline, CDR1 is MNHNY and CDR2 SVGAGI (reference sequence). The CDR3, as DNA: TGTGCCAGCAGTTACTCGGGTGTTAGCGGCTACACCTTC. This translates into CASSYSGVSGYTF.

The chain joins TRBV7-8 to TRBJ1-5, with D unresolved. The V end lost 4 bases, the J end lost 2 bases, and 6 bases lay between the germline ends. CDR3 length equals 13 residues. Germline V gene data show CDR1 as SGHVS and CDR2 as FQNEAQ. CDR3 residues: CASSSHGNQPQHF. DNA for the CDR3: TGTGCCAGCAGCTCTCACGGCAATCAGCCCCAGCATTTT.

This clonotype showed up many times. V is TRBV5-6 and J is TRBJ2-5, with no clear D. The CDR3 is made up of 14 amino acids. CDR1 is SGHDT, CDR2 YYEEEE, per germline. Trimming removed 0 bases at V and 4 bases at J, with 10 bases between. CDR3 bases: TGTGCCAGCAGCTTGGGACACCAAGCAGAGACCCAGTACTTC. It is translated as CASSLGHQAETQYF.

V usage is TRBV29-1 and J usage is TRBJ2-5, with D hard to call. CDR3 length: 10 residues. V was pared by 7 bases and J by 5 bases, with 8 bases between. Germline values: CDR1 SQVTM, CDR2 ANQGSEA. CDR3 loop: CSGDGETQYF. In DNA, the CDR3 is TGCAGCGGGGATGGGGAGACCCAGTACTTC.

The rearrangement uses TRBV6-2 or TRBV6-3 and TRBJ1-5; D might be TRBD1 (6 bases). The CDR3 extends over 16 amino acids. The germline V and J ends were trimmed by 4 bases and 5 bases, with 18 bases remaining between them. CDR1 is MNHEY, CDR2 SVGEGT, per germline. The CDR3 DNA reads TGTGCCAGCAGTTCCAACCAGGGGCAAAGGTATCAGCCCCAGCATTTT. Residues: CASSSNQGQRYQPQHF.